This T cell receptor (beta chain) was identified during a study of CD8+ T cells in alopecia areata. Study outcomes and limitations: Scalp sample data also include resident alphabeta T cells from normal skin. Normal scalp showed lower clonality than lesional scalp, especially alopecia totalis/universalis. Scalp clonality and expanded CD8+ clones among the top 100 showed significant decreases with tofacitinib.

A note on this clone: What it binds is not known.

Trimming removed 5 bases from V and 3 bases from J; junction bases left unmatched: 6. Germline lookup yields CDR1 SEHNR and CDR2 FQNEAQ (reference sequence). The CDR3 sequence is 15 residues long. Treatment reported: oral pan-JAK inhibitor, 5-10 mg twice daily. Extracted RNA was reverse transcribed, and the resulting cDNA served as sequencing template. Repertoires were generated with immunoSEQ multiplex PCR, while TCRdb's copy carries only in-frame clones and drops some. The sample has 90,000 to 100,000 clones; around 60% are singletons. The sequence was obtained from a human donor with alopecia areata. The rearrangement uses TRBV7-9 and TRBJ2-1; 8 bases fit TRBD1. The source was CD8+ T cells sorted from blood, collected at week 4, from a patient treated with tofacitinib. The CDR3: CASSLRDRIYNEQFF. In nucleotides, the CDR3 is TGTGCCAGCAGCCTGAGGGACAGGATCTACAATGAGCAGTTCTTC.